This is a list of T cell receptor beta chains from one sample in a study of CD8 T cells in Susac syndrome. TCRdb itself ran the immunoSEQ multiplex PCR reads through MiXCR, one entry per CDR3 protein. Of about 300,000 distinct CDR3 sequences in the sample, approximately 85% are singletons; the top ten hold roughly 0.22%. Material: CD8+ T cells from PBMCs. These receptor sequences come from a human donor with multiple sclerosis. CDR3s include the opening cysteine and the closing phenylalanine or tryptophan. The D gene is left open where the match is weak.

cdr3_aa | cdr3_length | j_call | v_call | d_call
CSARPETSGQFNEQFF | 16 | TRBJ2-1 | TRBV20-1 | TRBD2
CASSPGGSGNQPQHF | 15 | TRBJ1-5 | TRBV6-2/TRBV6-3 | NA
CASSMILPGPQPQHF | 15 | TRBJ1-5 | TRBV19 | NA
CASSIAPSFFVDEQFF | 16 | TRBJ2-1 | TRBV19 | NA
CASSQEFGNYEQYF | 14 | TRBJ2-7 | TRBV4-3 | NA
CASQTSGIYNEQFF | 14 | TRBJ2-1 | TRBV19 | TRBD2
CASSEGGDWYEQYF | 14 | TRBJ2-7 | TRBV2 | NA
CASSQDRELYGYTF | 14 | TRBJ1-2 | TRBV4-3 | NA
CASSQTLSILHEAFF | 15 | TRBJ1-1 | TRBV3-1 | NA
CASSEFSSYEQYF | 13 | TRBJ2-7 | TRBV5-5 | NA
CASSGGLAGTSYNEQFF | 17 | TRBJ2-1 | TRBV25-1 | TRBD2
CASSLFAGEYEQYF | 14 | TRBJ2-7 | TRBV27 | TRBD2
CASMDWASHGYTF | 13 | TRBJ1-2 | TRBV25-1 | NA
CASSAERGGSEQYF | 14 | TRBJ2-7 | TRBV9 | NA
CASTSIGPNEKLFF | 14 | TRBJ1-4 | TRBV7-9 | NA
CASSWGTGWNEQFF | 14 | TRBJ2-1 | TRBV28 | TRBD1
CASSEATGGSGYEQYF | 16 | TRBJ2-7 | TRBV6-1 | TRBD1
CASSFHGRETQYF | 13 | TRBJ2-5 | TRBV28 | NA
CASSDPSGQRHIQYF | 15 | TRBJ2-4 | TRBV6-2/TRBV6-3 | NA
CASSWSGGYGYTF | 13 | TRBJ1-2 | TRBV7-9 | NA
CASSLLPTDSGNTIYF | 16 | TRBJ1-3 | TRBV7-9 | NA
CASSLRRAYNEQFF | 14 | TRBJ2-1 | TRBV13 | NA
CASSPYDGPRAVGELFF | 17 | TRBJ2-2 | TRBV9 | NA
CASSPDGGSRETQYF | 15 | TRBJ2-5 | TRBV6-1 | NA
CASSYRQGESYEQYF | 15 | TRBJ2-7 | TRBV6-2/TRBV6-3 | TRBD1
CSGTGSGYGYTF | 12 | TRBJ1-2 | TRBV29-1 | TRBD1
CASSVGILAPGEQYF | 15 | TRBJ2-7 | TRBV9 | NA
CSVGRVTGELFF | 12 | TRBJ2-2 | TRBV29-1 | NA
CASSYSAGHYNEQFF | 15 | TRBJ2-1 | TRBV6-5 | NA
CASSPRWDGKETQYF | 15 | TRBJ2-5 | TRBV5-8 | NA
CSARDASSGSPYNEQFF | 17 | TRBJ2-1 | TRBV20-1 | TRBD2
CVTAPGWGYEQYF | 13 | TRBJ2-7 | TRBV27 | NA
CASSLGQEGGTEAFF | 15 | TRBJ1-1 | TRBV28 | NA
CASRAASYEQYF | 12 | TRBJ2-7 | TRBV4-1 | NA
CASSDPLAGSYEQYF | 15 | TRBJ2-7 | TRBV28 | TRBD2
CASSQEIDSFTGELFF | 16 | TRBJ2-2 | TRBV4-3 | NA
CASTLAGSFGYYEQYF | 16 | TRBJ2-7 | TRBV5-6 | TRBD2
CASSYSTQGILNTEAFF | 17 | TRBJ1-1 | TRBV6-5 | TRBD1
CASSQDRASGSNEQFF | 16 | TRBJ2-1 | TRBV4-3 | TRBD2
CASSPGLPPYNEQFF | 15 | TRBJ2-1 | TRBV18 | NA
CSASDRVDSYEQYF | 14 | TRBJ2-7 | TRBV20-1 | TRBD1
CASSETNRARNQPQHF | 16 | TRBJ1-5 | TRBV12-3/TRBV12-4 | NA
CASGQGHPATDTQYF | 15 | TRBJ2-3 | TRBV12-5 | NA
CASSSRRPLYF | 11 | TRBJ2-5 | TRBV5-8 | NA
CASSSDGGLNYGYTF | 15 | TRBJ1-2 | TRBV7-2 | NA
CAHRDRQEQYF | 11 | TRBJ2-7 | TRBV28 | TRBD1
CASNPGLGTYEQYF | 14 | TRBJ2-7 | TRBV3-1 | NA
CASSPGTALEAFF | 13 | TRBJ1-1 | TRBV19 | TRBD1
CASRWTQGHDSGANVLTF | 18 | TRBJ2-6 | TRBV6-1 | NA
CASSPEPPFSGNTIYF | 16 | TRBJ1-3 | TRBV18 | NA
CSARDYPHTGPEYNEQFF | 18 | TRBJ2-1 | TRBV20-1 | NA
CASSARDRSRAFF | 13 | TRBJ1-1 | TRBV10-1 | TRBD1
CASSYLSGGYSYEQYF | 16 | TRBJ2-7 | TRBV6-5 | NA
CASSIPASGSDEQFF | 15 | TRBJ2-1 | TRBV19 | TRBD2
CATSGTRGGTGELFF | 15 | TRBJ2-2 | TRBV15 | NA
CASSLRQVYNEQFF | 14 | TRBJ2-1 | TRBV4-2 | NA
CASSPRTSGSHEQYF | 15 | TRBJ2-7 | TRBV13 | TRBD2
CASSPPGSWRTGELFF | 16 | TRBJ2-2 | TRBV6-1 | NA
CASSHPGEGHPEQYF | 15 | TRBJ2-7 | TRBV12-3/TRBV12-4 | TRBD2